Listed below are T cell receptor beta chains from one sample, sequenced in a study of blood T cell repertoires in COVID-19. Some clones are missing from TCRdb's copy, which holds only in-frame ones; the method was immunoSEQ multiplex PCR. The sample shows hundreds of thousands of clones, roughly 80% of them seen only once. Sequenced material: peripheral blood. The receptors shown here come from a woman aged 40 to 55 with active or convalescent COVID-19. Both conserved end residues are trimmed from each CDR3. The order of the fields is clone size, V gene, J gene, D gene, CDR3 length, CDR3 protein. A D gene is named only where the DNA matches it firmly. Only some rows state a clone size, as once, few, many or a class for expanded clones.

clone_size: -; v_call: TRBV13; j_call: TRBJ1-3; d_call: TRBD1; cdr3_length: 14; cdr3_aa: ASSSPQRTGGDTIY
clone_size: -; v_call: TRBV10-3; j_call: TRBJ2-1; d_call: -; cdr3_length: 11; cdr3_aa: AISESRNTGQF
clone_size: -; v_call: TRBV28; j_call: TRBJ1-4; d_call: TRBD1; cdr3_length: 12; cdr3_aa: ASNQGALDEKLF
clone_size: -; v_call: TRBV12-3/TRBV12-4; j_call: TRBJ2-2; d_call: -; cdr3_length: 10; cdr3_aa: ASSLATGELF
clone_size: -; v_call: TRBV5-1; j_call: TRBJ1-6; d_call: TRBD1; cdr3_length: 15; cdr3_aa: ASSLTLQGGYNSPLH
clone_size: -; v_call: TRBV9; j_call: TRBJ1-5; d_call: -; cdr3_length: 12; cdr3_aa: ASSAGNRDQPQH
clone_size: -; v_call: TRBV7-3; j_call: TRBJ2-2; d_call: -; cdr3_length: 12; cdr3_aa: ASRPTLVTGELF
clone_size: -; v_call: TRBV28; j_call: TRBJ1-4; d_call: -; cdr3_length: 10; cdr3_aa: ASRSVAGKLF
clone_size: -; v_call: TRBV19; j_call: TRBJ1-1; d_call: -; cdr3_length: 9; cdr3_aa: ASSIFAEAF
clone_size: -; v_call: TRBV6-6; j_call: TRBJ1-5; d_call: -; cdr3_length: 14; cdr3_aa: ASSFAWTESNQPQH
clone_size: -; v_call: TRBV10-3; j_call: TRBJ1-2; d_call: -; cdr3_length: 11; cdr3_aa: AISERGGYGYT
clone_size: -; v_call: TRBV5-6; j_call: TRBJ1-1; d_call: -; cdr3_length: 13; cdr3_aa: ASSLHPRRGTEAF
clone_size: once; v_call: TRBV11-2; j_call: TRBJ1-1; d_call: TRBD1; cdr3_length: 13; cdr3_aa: ASSENRGPNTEAF
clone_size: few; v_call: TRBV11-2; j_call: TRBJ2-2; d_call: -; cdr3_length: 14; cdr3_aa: ASSLRQGGNTGELF
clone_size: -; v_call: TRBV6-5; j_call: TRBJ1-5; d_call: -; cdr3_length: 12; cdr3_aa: ASNAGLYNQPQH
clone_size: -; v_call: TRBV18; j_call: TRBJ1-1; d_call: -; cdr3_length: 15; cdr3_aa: ASSPPMREIANTEAF
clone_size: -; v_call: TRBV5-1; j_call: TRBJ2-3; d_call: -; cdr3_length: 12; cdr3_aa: ASSLKGFTDTQY
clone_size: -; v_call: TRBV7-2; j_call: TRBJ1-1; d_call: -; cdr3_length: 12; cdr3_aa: ASSSRSSGTEAF
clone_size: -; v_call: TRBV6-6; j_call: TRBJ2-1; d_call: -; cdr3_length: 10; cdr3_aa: ASSRTANEQF
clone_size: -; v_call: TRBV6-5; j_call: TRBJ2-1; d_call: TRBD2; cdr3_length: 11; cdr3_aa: ASGRRGANEQF
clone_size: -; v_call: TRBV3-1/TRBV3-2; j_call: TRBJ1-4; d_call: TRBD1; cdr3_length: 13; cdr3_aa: ASSQRTGGGEKLF
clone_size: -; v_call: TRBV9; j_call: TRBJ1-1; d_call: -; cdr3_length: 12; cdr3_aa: ASSAHITGSEAF
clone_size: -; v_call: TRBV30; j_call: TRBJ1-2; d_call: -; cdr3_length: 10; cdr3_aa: AWSVVGAGYT
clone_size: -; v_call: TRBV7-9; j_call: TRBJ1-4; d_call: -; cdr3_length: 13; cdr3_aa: ASSSNSATNEKLF
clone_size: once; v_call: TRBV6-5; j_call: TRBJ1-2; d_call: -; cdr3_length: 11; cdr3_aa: ASSYLQGNGYT
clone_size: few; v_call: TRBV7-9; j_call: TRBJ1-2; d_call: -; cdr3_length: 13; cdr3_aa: ASSLAYASTDGYT
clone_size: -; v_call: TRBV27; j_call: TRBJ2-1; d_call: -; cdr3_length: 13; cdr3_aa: ASRTHAASYNEQF
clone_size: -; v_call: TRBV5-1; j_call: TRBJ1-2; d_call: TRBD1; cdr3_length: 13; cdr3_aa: ASSVTTGGAYGYT
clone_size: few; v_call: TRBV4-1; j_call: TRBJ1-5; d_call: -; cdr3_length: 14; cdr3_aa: ASSQEGSAGNQPQH
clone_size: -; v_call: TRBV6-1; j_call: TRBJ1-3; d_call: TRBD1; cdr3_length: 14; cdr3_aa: ASSDSGAGGGNTIY
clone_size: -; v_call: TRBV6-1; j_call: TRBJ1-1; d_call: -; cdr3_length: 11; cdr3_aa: ASSEGRNTEAF
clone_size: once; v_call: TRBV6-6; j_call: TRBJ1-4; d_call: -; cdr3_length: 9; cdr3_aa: ASRTNEKLF
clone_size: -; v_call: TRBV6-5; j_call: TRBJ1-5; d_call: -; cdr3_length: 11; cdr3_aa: ASILKQGQPQH
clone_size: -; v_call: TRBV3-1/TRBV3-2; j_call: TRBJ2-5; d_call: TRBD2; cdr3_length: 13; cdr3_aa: ASSRGRGGQETQY
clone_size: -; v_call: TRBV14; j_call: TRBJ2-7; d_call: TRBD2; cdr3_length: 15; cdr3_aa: ASSGASGGLVAYEQY
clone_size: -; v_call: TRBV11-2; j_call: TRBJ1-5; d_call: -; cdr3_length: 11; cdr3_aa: ASSLDLQAIRY
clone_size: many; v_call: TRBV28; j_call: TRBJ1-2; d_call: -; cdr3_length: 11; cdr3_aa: ASRVPGPYGYT